Below, 18 T cell receptor beta chains from the same sample are listed, as sequenced in a study of stem cell transplantation in POMP-related autoinflammatory disease. Sequencing was performed with immunoSEQ multiplex PCR; in TCRdb, only in-frame clones are kept and a portion is missing. The repertoire holds 25,000 to 40,000 clones, with 88% as singletons. Sequencing used CD4+ T cells from PBMCs, obtained before stem cell transplantation. These receptors all stem from a human donor with POMP-related autoinflammation and immune dysregulation (PRAID).

The CDR3 loop reads CASSSGLAAYEQYF. The CDR3 DNA is TGTGCCAGCAGCTCCGGACTAGCGGCCTACGAGCAGTACTTC. The chain joins TRBV6-6 to TRBJ2-7; 10 positions match TRBD2. Germline V gene sequence: CDR1 MNHNY, CDR2 SVGAGI (reference sequence). This CDR3 is 14 amino acids long. V shed 6 bases, J shed 2 bases, and the junction held 4 bases outside the gene matches.

The rearrangement links TRBV5-1 to TRBJ2-5; 7 bases are a match to TRBD2. The V gene end was trimmed by 1 base and the J gene end by 5 bases; junction bases not matched to a gene: 8. Looked up from germline, CDR1 is SGHRS and CDR2 is YFSETQ. The CDR3 totals 15 residues. CDR3 amino acids: CASSLTSGITETQYF. CDR3 DNA: TGCGCCAGCAGCTTGACAAGCGGGATAACGGAGACCCAGTACTTC.

The rearrangement uses TRBV30 and TRBJ1-1; D is undetermined. This CDR3 comprises 11 residues. Germline V gene data show CDR1 as GTSNPN and CDR2 as SVGIG (reference sequence). V lost 6 bases and J lost 7, with 12 bases in between. The chain's CDR3 is CACSRQLEAFF. CDR3 bases: TGTGCCTGTTCCCGACAACTTGAAGCTTTCTTT.

The chain combines TRBV19 with TRBJ2-5; 10 nucleotides match TRBD1. CDR3 size: 14 residues. Germline trimming cut 8 bases from V and 6 bases from J; bases unmatched to any gene: 9. The germline gives CDR1 LNHDA, CDR2 SQIVND (reference sequence). Here the CDR3 reads CASSTGTGEKTQYF. The DNA of the CDR3 is TGTGCCAGTTCCACCGGGACAGGGGAGAAGACCCAGTACTTC.

The V and J genes are TRBV10-3 and TRBJ2-5, with 7 bases aligning to TRBD2. The germline gives CDR1 ENHRY, CDR2 SYGVKD. This CDR3 is 15 amino acids long. V was clipped by 0 bases and J by 5 bases; unmatched bases: 6. The CDR3 protein is CAISESVMGGETQYF. DNA of the CDR3: TGTGCCATCAGTGAGTCGGTGATGGGGGGGGAGACCCAGTACTTC.

CDR3 nucleotide sequence: TGTGCCAGCAGCCATGCCACCGGGACTGGGGGCTACGAGCAGTACTTC. The encoded protein is CASSHATGTGGYEQYF. The chain is built from TRBV4-2 and TRBJ2-7; TRBD2 is a possible D gene (6 bases). The CDR3 has 16 residues. Germline V gives CDR1 LGHNA, CDR2 YNFKEQ. Trimming removed 3 bases from V and 3 bases from J, with 18 bases in between.

The gene calls are TRBV5-5 and TRBJ1-3; TRBD1 aligns across 8 bases. This CDR3 region has 20 residues. Unmatched junction bases numbered 18, after V lost 4 bases and J lost 0 bases. From germline, CDR1 is SGHKS and CDR2 YYEKEE (reference sequence). CDR3 DNA: TGTGCCAGCAGCACGTTGGCTGCCGGGACAGGAGAATACTCTGGAAACACCATATATTTT. Protein product: CASSTLAAGTGEYSGNTIYF. The full variable domain, in which reference TRBV5-5 and TRBJ1-3 provide the parts outside the CDR3, is DAGVTQSPTHLIKTRGQQVTLRCSPISGHKSVSWYQQVLGQGPQFIFQYYEKEERGRGNFPDRFSARQFPNYSSELNVNALLLGDSALYLCASSTLAAGTGEYSGNTIYFGEGSWLTVV.

The chain uses TRBV5-1 and TRBJ1-2, with no clear D. The CDR3 is made up of 15 amino acids. The V gene lost 0 bases and the J gene lost 4 bases, with 13 bases spanning the gap. CDR1 and CDR2 from the germline V gene are SGHRS and YFSETQ. The CDR3, as DNA: TGCGCCAGCAGCTTGGCCTTGAGGGAGGGCTATGGCTACACCTTC. This translates into CASSLALREGYGYTF.

The chain employs TRBV6-1 and TRBJ2-2; no clear D. Trimming took off 6 bases at V and 2 bases at J, with 10 bases between the two ends. Per germline, CDR1 MNHNS and CDR2 SASEGT. CDR3 size: 14 residues. The CDR3 nucleotides read TGTGCCAGCAGAGTTACAGCAAACACCGGGGAGCTGTTTTTT. It is translated as CASRVTANTGELFF.

This clone came up once. The V and J genes are TRBV25-1 and TRBJ2-5; D uncertain. The CDR3 consists of 16 residues. The V gene's germline CDR1 is MGHDK and CDR2 SYGVNS. The ends were cut back, 2 bases at V and 0 bases at J, with 13 bases in the middle. CDR3 DNA sequence: TGTGCCAGCAGTGAACCCGCTGGAGAGTACCAAGAGACCCAGTACTTC. This encodes CASSEPAGEYQETQYF. The entire variable domain, with the rest obtained from reference TRBV25-1 and TRBJ2-5, is as follows: EADIYQTPRYLVIGTGKKITLECSQTMGHDKMYWYQQDPGMELHLIHYSYGVNSTEKGDLSSESTVSRIRTEHFPLTLESARPSHTSQYLCASSEPAGEYQETQYFGPGTRLLVL.

The sample holds a few counts of this clone. The J gene is TRBJ1-1, the V gene TRBV29-1, with 8 bases lining up with TRBD1. V lost 3 bases and J lost 1; bases outside the gene matches: 1. Germline V gene lookup returns CDR1 SQVTM and CDR2 ANQGSEA. The CDR3 has 13 residues. CDR3 bases: TGCAGCGTTGAGGGGACAGGGAACACTGAAGCTTTCTTT. This codes for CSVEGTGNTEAFF.

V is TRBV10-3 and J is TRBJ1-2; D uncertain. Germline V gives CDR1 ENHRY, CDR2 SYGVKD. The CDR3 covers 13 residues. Trimming took 2 bases from V and 3 from J, leaving 7 bases between them. In DNA, the CDR3 is TGTGCCATCAGTGAGCCTGCTGACTATGGCTACACCTTC. This gives the protein CAISEPADYGYTF.

The genes are TRBV6-1 and TRBJ1-2; no firm D call. Between the trimmed V and J ends, which lost 5 bases and 8 bases, there was a span of 12 bases. Germline CDR1 MNHNS, CDR2 SASEGT. The CDR3 runs to 12 residues. The CDR3 loop reads CASSTRASGYTF. CDR3 coding DNA: TGTGCCAGCAGTACTAGGGCGTCCGGCTACACCTTC.

This sequence joins TRBV9 and TRBJ1-3; D is ambiguous. The CDR3 is 14 amino acids. The V end was cut by 2 bases, the J end by 0 bases, with 6 bases between. Germline V gene sequence: CDR1 SGDLS, CDR2 YYNGEE. In nucleotides, the CDR3 is TGTGCCAGCAGCGTGGCCGTCTCTGGAAACACCATATATTTT. Protein: CASSVAVSGNTIYF. The whole variable domain, remainder taken from reference TRBV9 and TRBJ1-3, is DSGVTQTPKHLITATGQRVTLRCSPRSGDLSVYWYQQSLDQGLQFLIQYYNGEERAKGNILERFSAQQFPDLHSELNLSSLELGDSALYFCASSVAVSGNTIYFGEGSWLTVV.

The V gene is TRBV11-1, the J gene TRBJ2-5, with 12 bases aligning to TRBD2. The CDR3 covers 17 residues. CDR1 SGHAT and CDR2 FQDESV come from the germline V gene (reference sequence). J was trimmed by 6 bases and V by 5 bases; bases with no gene match: 13. CDR3 protein: CASSTPGLAGEGKTQYF. Written as DNA, the CDR3 is TGTGCCAGCAGCACACCGGGACTAGCGGGCGAGGGCAAGACCCAGTACTTC. The full variable domain, in which reference TRBV11-1 and TRBJ2-5 provide the parts outside the CDR3, is EAEVAQSPRYKITEKSQAVAFWCDPISGHATLYWYRQILGQGPELLVQFQDESVVDDSQLPKDRFSAERLKGVDSTLKIQPAELGDSAMYLCASSTPGLAGEGKTQYFGPGTRLLVL.

The CDR3 is CAIRPGVNQPQHF. DNA for the CDR3: TGTGCCATCAGGCCGGGAGTCAATCAGCCCCAGCATTTT. The chain uses TRBV10-3 and TRBJ1-5, with D unresolved. CDR1 is ENHRY, CDR2 SYGVKD, per germline. V dropped 6 bases and J dropped 3 bases, with 9 bases sitting between them. The CDR3 runs 13 residues.

The chain employs TRBV11-1 and TRBJ2-7; the D is unclear. Per the germline V gene, CDR1 is SGHAT and CDR2 is FQDESV (reference sequence). Trimming removed 5 bases at V and 5 bases at J, with 13 bases between. CDR3 size: 13 residues. The CDR3, as DNA: TGTGCCAGCAGCGCGAGCGAGCGACACGAGCAGTACTTC. Its translation: CASSASERHEQYF.

The chain carries TRBV7-8 and TRBJ2-3; a weak D match, TRBD1 (6 bases). V lost 7 bases to trimming and J lost 4 bases, with 12 bases between them. CDR1 and CDR2 (germline): SGHVS, FQNEAQ. The CDR3 loop spans 13 amino acids. The CDR3 spells CASTRDNSDTQYF. Written as DNA, the CDR3 is TGTGCCAGCACTCGGGACAACTCAGATACGCAGTATTTT.